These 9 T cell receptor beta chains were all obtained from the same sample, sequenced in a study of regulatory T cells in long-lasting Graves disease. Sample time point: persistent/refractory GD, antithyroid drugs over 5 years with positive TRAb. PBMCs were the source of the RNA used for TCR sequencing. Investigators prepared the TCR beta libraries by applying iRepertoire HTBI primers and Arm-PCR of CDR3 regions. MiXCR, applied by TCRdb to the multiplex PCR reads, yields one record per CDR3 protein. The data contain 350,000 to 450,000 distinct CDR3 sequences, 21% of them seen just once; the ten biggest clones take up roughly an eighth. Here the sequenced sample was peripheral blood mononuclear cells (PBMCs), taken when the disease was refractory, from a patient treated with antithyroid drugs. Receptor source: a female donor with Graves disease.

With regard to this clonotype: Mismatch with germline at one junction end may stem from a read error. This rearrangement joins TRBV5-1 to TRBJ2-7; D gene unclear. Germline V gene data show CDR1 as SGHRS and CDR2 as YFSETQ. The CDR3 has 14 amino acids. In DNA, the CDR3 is TGCGCCAGCAGCTCTGAGCCTCCAAGGAACGAGCAGTGCTTC. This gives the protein CASSSEPPRNEQCF.

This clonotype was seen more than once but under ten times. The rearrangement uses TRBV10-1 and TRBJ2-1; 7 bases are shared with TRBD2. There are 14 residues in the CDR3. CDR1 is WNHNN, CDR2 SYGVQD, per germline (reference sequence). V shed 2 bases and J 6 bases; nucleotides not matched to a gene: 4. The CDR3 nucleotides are TGCGCCAGCAGTGAGGGACTAGGGGCCAATGAGCAGTTCTTC. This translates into CASSEGLGANEQFF.

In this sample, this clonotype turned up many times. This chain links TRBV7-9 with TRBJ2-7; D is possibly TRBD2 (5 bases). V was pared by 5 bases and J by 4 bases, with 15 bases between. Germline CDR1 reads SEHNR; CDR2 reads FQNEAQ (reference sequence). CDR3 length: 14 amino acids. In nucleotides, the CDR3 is TGTGCCAGCAGCCCTACCCCGGGGTCGTACGAGCAGTACTTC. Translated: CASSPTPGSYEQYF.

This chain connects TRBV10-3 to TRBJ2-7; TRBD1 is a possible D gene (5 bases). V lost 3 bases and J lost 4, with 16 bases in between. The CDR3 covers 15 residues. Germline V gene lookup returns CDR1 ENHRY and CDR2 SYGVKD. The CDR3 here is CAISERQGGRYEQYF. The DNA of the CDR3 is TGTGCCATCAGTGAAAGGCAGGGCGGTCGGTACGAGCAGTACTTC.

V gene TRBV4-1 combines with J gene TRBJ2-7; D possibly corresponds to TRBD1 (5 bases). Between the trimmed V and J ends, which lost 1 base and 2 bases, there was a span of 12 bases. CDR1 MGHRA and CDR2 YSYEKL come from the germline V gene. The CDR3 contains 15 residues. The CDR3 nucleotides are TGCGCCAGCAGCCAAGCCGACTTACAGGCCTACGAGCAGTACTTC. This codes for CASSQADLQAYEQYF.

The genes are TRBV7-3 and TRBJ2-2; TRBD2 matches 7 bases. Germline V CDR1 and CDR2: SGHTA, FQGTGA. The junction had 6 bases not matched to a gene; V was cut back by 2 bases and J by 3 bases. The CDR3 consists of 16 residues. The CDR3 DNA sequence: TGTGCCAGCAGCTTAGAGTTGCGGGAGCACACCGGGGAGCTGTTTTTT. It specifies CASSLELREHTGELFF.

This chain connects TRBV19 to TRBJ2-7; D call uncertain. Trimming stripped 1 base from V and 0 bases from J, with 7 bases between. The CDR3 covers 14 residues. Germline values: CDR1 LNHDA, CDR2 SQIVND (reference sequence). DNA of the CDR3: TGTGCCAGTAGTATAGGAGGTAACTCCTACGAGCAGTACTTC. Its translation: CASSIGGNSYEQYF.

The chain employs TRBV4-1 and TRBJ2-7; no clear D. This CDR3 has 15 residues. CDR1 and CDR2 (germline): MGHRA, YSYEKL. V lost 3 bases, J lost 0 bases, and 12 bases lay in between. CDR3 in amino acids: CASSQVRSSSYEQYF. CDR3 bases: TGCGCCAGCAGCCAGGTCAGGTCGAGCTCCTACGAGCAGTACTTC.

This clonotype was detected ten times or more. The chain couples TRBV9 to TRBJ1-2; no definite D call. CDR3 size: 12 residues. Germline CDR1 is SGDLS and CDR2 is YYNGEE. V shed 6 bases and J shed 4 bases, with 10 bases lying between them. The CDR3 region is CASTGLGYGYTF. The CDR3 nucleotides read TGTGCCAGCACCGGGTTGGGCTATGGCTACACCTTC.